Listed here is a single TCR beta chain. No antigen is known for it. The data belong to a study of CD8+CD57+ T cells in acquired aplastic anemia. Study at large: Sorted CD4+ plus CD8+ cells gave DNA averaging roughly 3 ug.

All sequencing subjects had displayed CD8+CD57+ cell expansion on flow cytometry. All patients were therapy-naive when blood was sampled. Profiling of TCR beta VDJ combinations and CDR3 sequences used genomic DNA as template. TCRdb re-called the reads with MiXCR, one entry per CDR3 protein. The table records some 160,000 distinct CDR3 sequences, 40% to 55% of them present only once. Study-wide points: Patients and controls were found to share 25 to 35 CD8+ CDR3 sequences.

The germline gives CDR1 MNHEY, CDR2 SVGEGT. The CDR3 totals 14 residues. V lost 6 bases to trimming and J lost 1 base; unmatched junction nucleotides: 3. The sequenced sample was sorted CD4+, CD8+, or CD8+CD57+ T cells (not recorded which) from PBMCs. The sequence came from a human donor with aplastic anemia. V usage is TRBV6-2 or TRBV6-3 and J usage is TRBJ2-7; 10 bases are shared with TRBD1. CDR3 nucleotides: TGTGCCAGCAGCCGGGACAGGGGATCCTACGAGCAGTACTTC. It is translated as CASSRDRGSYEQYF.